The present T cell receptor beta chain was sequenced within a study of cytomegalovirus exposure and HLA in healthy donors. In the PCR, 60 Vbeta and 13 Jbeta primers were used. In the original processing: Later reanalysis found 70 million to 95 million unique TCR beta chains, around 9.9 million of them shared. Sequencing used immunoSEQ multiplex PCR; TCRdb keeps in-frame clones, though not all of them. V and J calls and clone size are copied from that table; D and trimming were computed from the DNA. The table lists around 140,000 clones, around three quarters of them singletons. The study's findings and limits: Upon later analysis, HLA-associated TCR beta chains proved more clonally expanded than other, equally common chains. In an earlier analysis, productive rearrangement rates for most beta V segments clustered near 87% or 30%.

Each of the donors was a healthy bone marrow donor. A word on this clone: The antigen is undetermined.

V lost 5 bases to trimming and J lost 2 bases, with 6 bases between them. The CDR3 sequence is 13 residues long. CDR1 and CDR2 (germline): MNHEY, SMNVEV (reference sequence). The TCR comes from a woman between 18 and 29 years old in good health and CMV-seropositive. Sequencing was performed on PBMCs. The rearrangement uses TRBV27 and TRBJ2-2, with D unresolved. CDR3 nucleotide sequence: TGTGCCAGCAGTCTCCCTAACACCGGGGAGCTGTTTTTT. It codes for CASSLPNTGELFF.